These 22 T cell receptor beta chains originate from one sample sequenced in a study of read filtering for tumor transcriptome and immune sequencing. From 350 to 500 ng of RNA, a library with molecular barcoded alpha/delta and beta/gamma adaptors was made. TCRdb recomputed calls from the reads with MiXCR, one row per CDR3 protein. Of around 60,000 distinct CDR3 sequences in the sample, under 20% were seen once. The sequenced material came from a population of CD138-negative cells sorted from bone marrow. Every receptor here comes from a donor over 35 with multiple myeloma.

This clonotype was seen repeatedly, ten times or more. The CDR3 DNA follows: TGCGCCAGCAGCTTGGCCAGCGGTTCCTACAATGAGCAGTTCTTC. Its protein product is CASSLASGSYNEQFF. The chain carries TRBV5-1 and TRBJ2-1, with D possibly TRBD2 on 5 matching bases. This CDR3 comprises 15 residues. Germline V gene data show CDR1 as SGHRS and CDR2 as YFSETQ. Trimming cost V 0 bases and J 1 base, with 8 bases left between them.

On this clonotype itself: Compared with germline, one end of the junction differs, possibly owing to a read error. This chain uses TRBV20-1 with TRBJ2-7, with D uncertain. In germline, CDR1 is DFQATT, CDR2 SNEGSKA (reference sequence). The CDR3 covers 12 residues. CDR3 in amino acids: CCAIGRWYEQYF. Here the CDR3 DNA reads TGCTGTGCTATAGGACGGTGGTACGAGCAGTACTTC.

This clonotype was observed at least ten times. The chain employs TRBV11-2 and TRBJ1-1; TRBD1 might be the D (5 bases). The CDR3 is 14 residues long. The V end was cut by 3 bases, the J end by 5 bases, with 13 bases between. Germline CDR1 reads SGHAT; CDR2 reads FQNNGV. The CDR3 protein is CASSLSDIGTEAFF. The CDR3 nucleotides read TGTGCCAGCAGCTTGTCGGACATCGGAACTGAAGCTTTCTTT.

This clonotype was seen ten or more times. This sequence joins TRBV6-1 and TRBJ1-2; the D is unclear. The CDR3 loop spans 13 amino acids. Per germline, CDR1 MNHNS and CDR2 SASEGT. Trimming took off 1 base at V and 3 bases at J, with 6 bases between the two ends. The CDR3 DNA reads as TGTGCCAGCAGTGAAGACAGCTACTATGGCTACACCTTC. Its protein is CASSEDSYYGYTF.

The sample holds many counts of this clonotype. J is TRBJ2-7 and V is TRBV24-1; a possible D gene is TRBD1 (6 bases). CDR3 length: 16 residues. Germline CDR1 and CDR2: KGHDR and SFDVKD. Trimming removed 10 bases from V and 7 bases from J, with 28 bases in between. The chain's CDR3 is CATQADEQGRRGEQYF. For the CDR3, the DNA is TGTGCCACACAAGCTGATGAACAGGGCCGCAGGGGAGAGCAGTACTTC.

At least ten counts were recorded for this clonotype. CDR3 amino acids: CASSYVQETQYF. Here the CDR3 DNA reads TGTGCCAGCAGCTATGTCCAAGAGACCCAGTACTTC. The chain recombines TRBV13 with TRBJ2-5; D uncertain. Trimming pared 4 bases from V and 1 base from J, leaving 4 bases between. Germline CDR1 PRHDT, CDR2 FYEKMQ (reference sequence). The CDR3 totals 12 residues. Full variable domain (rest looked up from reference TRBV13 and TRBJ2-5): AAGVIQSPRHLIKEKRETATLKCYPIPRHDTVYWYQQGPGQDPQFLISFYEKMQSDKGSIPDRFSAQQFSDYHSELNMSSLELGDSALYFCASSYVQETQYFGPGTRLLVL.

This clonotype was seen many times. The chain carries TRBV27 and TRBJ1-2; perhaps TRBD1 as D (6 bases). The CDR3 length is 14 residues. Germline CDR1 and CDR2: MNHEY and SMNVEV (reference sequence). The V end was cut by 6 bases, the J end by 5 bases, with 16 bases between. This CDR3 is CASSLGARGYGYTF. In DNA form, the CDR3 reads TGTGCCAGCAGCCTAGGGGCCAGGGGATATGGCTACACCTTC.

This clonotype showed up many times. The chain joins TRBV5-1 to TRBJ2-7, with unresolved D. V was clipped by 0 bases and J by 2 bases, with 9 bases between them. Germline values: CDR1 SGHRS, CDR2 YFSETQ. The CDR3 contains 14 residues. For the CDR3, the DNA is TGCGCCAGCAGCTTGGAAGGGCCCGCCTACGAGCAGTACTTC. Its protein is CASSLEGPAYEQYF. Looking up the rest from reference TRBV5-1 and TRBJ2-7 gives the full variable domain: KAGVTQTPRYLIKTRGQQVTLSCSPISGHRSVSWYQQTPGQGLQFLFEYFSETQRNKGNFPGRFSGRQFSNSRSEMNVSTLELGDSALYLCASSLEGPAYEQYFGPGTRLTVT.

Many counts were recorded for this clonotype. The CDR3 loop is CASSSRIAGNLNEQFF. CDR3 in DNA: TGTGCCAGTAGTTCTCGTATTGCAGGGAATCTAAATGAGCAGTTCTTC. The rearrangement links TRBV19 to TRBJ2-1; D might be TRBD1 (5 bases). Germline V gene lookup returns CDR1 LNHDA and CDR2 SQIVND (reference sequence). This CDR3 contains 16 residues. V lost 5 bases and J lost 7, with 21 bases in between.

Remarks on this clonotype: An end of the junction does not agree with germline; a read error may underlie this. The rearrangement links TRBV14 to TRBJ2-1; 10 bases align to TRBD1. This CDR3 has 17 amino acids. Germline V gives CDR1 SGHDN, CDR2 FVKESK. DNA for the CDR3: TGTGCCAGCAGCCAAGAGCTCGGGGACAGGGGTTCGAATGGGCAGTTCTTC. This encodes CASSQELGDRGSNGQFF. The whole variable domain, remainder taken from reference TRBV14 and TRBJ2-1, is EAGVTQFPSHSVIEKGQTVTLRCDPISGHDNLYWYRRVMGKEIKFLLHFVKESKQDESGMPNNRFLAERTGGTYSTLKVQPAELEDSGVYFCASSQELGDRGSNGQFFGPGTRLTVL.

V is TRBV9 and J is TRBJ1-5, with D possibly TRBD1 on 5 matching bases. The length of the CDR3 is 14 residues. V lost 0 bases and J 8 bases, leaving 12 bases between the germline ends. Germline V lookup: CDR1 SGDLS, CDR2 YYNGEE. CDR3 loop: CASSVDVQTEPQHF. CDR3 in DNA: TGTGCCAGCAGCGTAGATGTACAGACAGAGCCCCAGCATTTT.

This clonotype was recorded at least ten times. The chain's CDR3 is CSAPQGGQGGSPLHF. Here the CDR3 DNA reads TGCAGTGCTCCCCAGGGGGGACAGGGTGGTTCACCCCTCCACTTT. The chain links TRBV20-1 to TRBJ1-6; TRBD1 matches at 9 bases. V dropped 5 bases and J dropped 9; count of bases not matched to a gene: 11. The CDR3 consists of 15 residues. CDR1 is DFQATT and CDR2 is SNEGSKA in the germline V gene (reference sequence).

This clonotype was found many times. This chain uses TRBV29-1 with TRBJ1-4, with a tentative D call TRBD1 (6 bases). Germline V gives CDR1 SQVTM, CDR2 ANQGSEA. This CDR3 contains 12 residues. V shed 4 bases and J shed 8 bases, with 11 bases lying between them. This CDR3 reads CSVGSGEEKLFF. The CDR3 coding sequence is TGCAGCGTTGGGTCAGGGGAAGAAAAACTGTTTTTT.

The V and J genes are TRBV20-1 and TRBJ2-3; D may match TRBD1 or TRBD2 (5 bases each). With 5 bases removed from V and 4 bases from J, the gap between germline ends came to 19 bases. The CDR3 sequence is 15 residues long. Looked up from germline, CDR1 is DFQATT and CDR2 is SNEGSKA (reference sequence). The CDR3 DNA sequence: TGCAGTGCTGATCGGAGTCAAGGGGACGCAGATACGCAGTATTTT. Protein: CSADRSQGDADTQYF.

This clonotype was seen more than once but under ten times. This may come from a read error, since a much larger clone is one base off. The CDR3 ends on some other residue instead of the conserved phenylalanine or tryptophan, so this is likely a read error. V and J are TRBV29-1 and TRBJ2-5; 8 bases fit TRBD1. CDR1 is SQVTM and CDR2 is ANQGSEA in the germline V gene. CDR3 length: 10 amino acids. With 7 bases clipped from V and 9 bases from J, the junction kept 4 bases outside the gene matches. CDR3 amino acids: CSAADRAQYL. The CDR3 DNA is TGCAGCGCCGCGGACAGGGCCCAGTACCTC.

Only a few counts were recorded for this clonotype. The rearrangement uses TRBV11-2 and TRBJ2-5; weak D call: TRBD1 (7 bases). Germline V gene lookup returns CDR1 SGHAT and CDR2 FQNNGV. The CDR3 has 13 amino acids. V lost 1 base and J 9 bases, leaving 12 bases between the germline ends. The CDR3 spells CASSLVRGVAQYF. The CDR3 DNA sequence: TGTGCCAGCAGCTTAGTCAGGGGGGTGGCCCAGTACTTC.

This clonotype was seen many times. The V gene is TRBV28, the J gene TRBJ2-5, with 7 bases that match TRBD2. CDR1 and CDR2 from the germline V gene are MDHEN and SYDVKM. J lost 3 bases, V lost 1 base, and 8 bases had no gene match. The CDR3 has 16 residues. DNA of the CDR3: TGTGCCAGCAGTTTATTTGGGGGAGGGTCGGAAGAGACCCAGTACTTC. It encodes CASSLFGGGSEETQYF.

This clonotype was seen at least ten times. The chain joins TRBV7-2 to TRBJ2-1; D is ambiguous. This CDR3 comprises 14 residues. With 5 bases removed from V and 3 bases from J, the gap between germline ends came to 11 bases. Germline CDR1 is SGHTA and CDR2 is FQGNSA. Written as DNA, the CDR3 is TGTGCCAGCAGCCCCTCATACCTCTACAATGAGCAGTTCTTC. This codes for CASSPSYLYNEQFF.

Points on this clonotype: Being one base from a much bigger clone, this may be a read error. The chain uses TRBV20-1 and TRBJ2-2; TRBD2 matches at 10 bases. This CDR3 is built from 14 residues. Germline V gene data show CDR1 as DFQATT and CDR2 as SNEGSKA (reference sequence). DNA for the CDR3: TGCAGTGCTAGGCTAGCGGGAGCATACGGGGATCTGTTTTTT. Its protein is CSARLAGAYGDLFF.

This clonotype was observed at least ten times. This chain links TRBV7-9 with TRBJ2-3; the D is unclear. Germline values: CDR1 SEHNR, CDR2 FQNEAQ (reference sequence). This CDR3 region has 15 residues. V lost 1 base and J lost 1, with 9 bases in between. The CDR3 spells CASSLVGQRTDTQYF. The CDR3, as DNA: TGTGCCAGCAGCTTAGTTGGCCAGCGCACAGATACGCAGTATTTT.

This clonotype was recorded at least ten times. V is TRBV5-1 and J is TRBJ2-7, with D uncertain. The CDR3 runs to 13 residues. Trimming took 0 bases from V and 1 from J, leaving 5 bases between them. Germline V gene data show CDR1 as SGHRS and CDR2 as YFSETQ. CDR3 nucleotides: TGCGCCAGCAGCTTGGCCCTTTCCTACGAGCAGTACTTC. This codes for CASSLALSYEQYF.

This clonotype was seen many times. The chain employs TRBV12-3 or TRBV12-4 and TRBJ2-3; D is uncertain. V lost 10 bases to trimming and J lost 2 bases, with 10 bases between them. This CDR3 has 12 residues. The CDR3 reads CATSEITDTQYF. In nucleotides, the CDR3 is TGTGCCACATCAGAAATCACAGATACGCAGTATTTT.